Below are 30 T cell receptor beta chains sequenced from a single sample in a study of early stage breast cancer tumors. Assay: immunoSEQ multiplex PCR; the TCRdb copy retains only in-frame clones and omits some. In the table there are some 6,000 clones, approximately 70% of which are singletons. Sequenced sample: normal breast tissue next to the tumor. These receptors all come from a person aged 55-75 years with breast cancer.

The V and J genes are TRBV5-5 and TRBJ2-2, with 7 bases fitting TRBD1. The CDR3 is made up of 16 amino acids. Unmatched junction bases numbered 6, after V lost 4 bases and J lost 0 bases. From germline, CDR1 is SGHKS and CDR2 YYEKEE (reference sequence). CDR3 sequence: CASSTTDRSNTGELFF. CDR3 nucleotides: TGTGCCAGCAGCACTACGGACAGGTCGAACACCGGGGAGCTGTTTTTT.

This chain uses TRBV28 with TRBJ1-2; D remains ambiguous. CDR1 is MDHEN and CDR2 is SYDVKM in the germline V gene. This CDR3 has 15 amino acids. Between the trimmed V and J ends, which lost 4 bases and 1 base, there was a span of 13 bases. The CDR3 DNA is TGTGCCAGCAGTTCAGAGCGCTACGATAACTATGGCTACACCTTC. It codes for CASSSERYDNYGYTF.

J is TRBJ2-1 and V is TRBV11-2, with unresolved D. The V gene lost 1 base and the J gene lost 4 bases, with 11 bases spanning the gap. The CDR3 totals 15 residues. CDR1 is SGHAT and CDR2 is FQNNGV in the germline V gene. The CDR3: CASSLAVRPYNEQFF. The CDR3 DNA is TGTGCCAGCAGCTTAGCGGTCCGGCCATACAATGAGCAGTTCTTC.

The rearrangement links TRBV7-2 to TRBJ2-7, with 14 bases aligning to TRBD2. The J segment lost 7 bases and the V segment lost 4 bases, leaving 9 bases of the junction unmatched. CDR3 size: 16 residues. Germline loops: CDR1 SGHTA, CDR2 FQGNSA. CDR3 in amino acids: CASSSGLAGALGEQYF. DNA for the CDR3: TGTGCCAGCAGCTCGGGACTAGCGGGGGCTCTGGGGGAGCAGTACTTC.

As DNA, the CDR3 is TGTGCCAGCAGCTTAGCTGAAGTATCTCACGAGCAGTACTTC. As protein: CASSLAEVSHEQYF. The chain uses TRBV7-6 and TRBJ2-7; D gene ambiguous. Trimming took off 0 bases at V and 5 bases at J, with 11 bases between the two ends. The CDR3 spans 14 residues. Germline V gene sequence: CDR1 SGHVS, CDR2 FNYEAQ.

The genes are TRBV28 and TRBJ2-2, with 12 bases matching TRBD2. The V segment lost 4 bases and the J segment 0 bases; nucleotides outside the gene matches: 6. The germline V gene has CDR1 MDHEN and CDR2 SYDVKM. The CDR3 is 18 residues long. The CDR3 region is CASSSDRTSGANTGELFF. CDR3 nucleotide sequence: TGTGCCAGCAGTTCCGACCGGACTAGCGGGGCGAACACCGGGGAGCTGTTTTTT.

The V call is TRBV21-1, the J call TRBJ2-2; the table assigns TRBD1, which was not confirmed against the DNA. TRBV21-1 is described as a pseudogene. The CDR3 sequence is 16 residues long. CDR3 coding DNA: TGTGCCTCATCCCGCCCGACAGGGAAGTTATCCGGAGAGCTGTTTTTT. Translated, it gives CASSRPTGKLSGELFF.

This clone was detected a few times. The chain has TRBV6-1 and TRBJ1-2, with 7 positions matching TRBD1. The germline V gene has CDR1 MNHNS and CDR2 SASEGT. This CDR3 is built from 15 residues. Trimming cost V 2 bases and J 4 bases; bases outside gene matches: 7. The CDR3 sequence: CASSETGQSFYGYTF. Here the CDR3 DNA reads TGTGCCAGCAGTGAAACGGGACAGTCTTTCTATGGCTACACCTTC.

As to this clone: One end of the junction varies from germline; a read error may be responsible. The chain couples TRBV7-7 to TRBJ1-5; maybe TRBD1 (5 bases). Germline V gene lookup returns CDR1 SSHAT and CDR2 FNYEAQ (reference sequence). The CDR3 totals 13 residues. This chain's CDR3 is CASSFPVRGPQHF. In DNA, the CDR3 is TGTGCTAGCAGCTTCCCGGTGAGGGGGCCCCAGCATTTT.

The V call is TRBV6-1, the J call TRBJ2-3; 7 nucleotides line up with TRBD1. This CDR3 contains 16 residues. CDR1 is MNHNS, CDR2 SASEGT, per germline. With 2 bases clipped from V and 0 bases from J, the junction kept 5 bases outside the gene matches. The CDR3 DNA reads TGTGCCAGCAGTGAAATACAGGGGTGGAGCACAGATACGCAGTATTTT. Translation: CASSEIQGWSTDTQYF.

The chain combines TRBV9 with TRBJ1-6; D perhaps matches TRBD1 (6 bases). CDR3 size: 16 residues. V was trimmed by 0 bases and J by 6 bases, leaving 13 bases between them. Germline V CDR1 and CDR2: SGDLS, YYNGEE. CDR3 sequence reads: CASSVGADSSNSPLHF. The CDR3 coding sequence is TGTGCCAGCAGCGTAGGGGCGGACAGTTCTAATTCACCCCTCCACTTT.

The chain carries TRBV7-2 and TRBJ1-2, with D unclear. The CDR3 is 13 residues long. Germline values: CDR1 SGHTA, CDR2 FQGNSA. The V end was cut by 1 base, the J end by 6 bases, with 9 bases between. The CDR3 loop reads CASSLGIPDGYTF. CDR3 nucleotide sequence: TGTGCCAGCAGCTTAGGGATTCCGGATGGCTACACCTTC.

To note about this clone: The sample holds other DNA sequences that translate to the same CDR3. The rearrangement joins TRBV14 to TRBJ1-3; D remains ambiguous. The CDR3 contains 18 residues. Trimming left V 4 bases short and J 4 bases short, with 23 bases between. Germline loops: CDR1 SGHDN, CDR2 FVKESK. The CDR3, as DNA: TGTGCCAGCAGCCGACCCAGAGTCGGGATTGGCTCCGGAAACACCATATATTTT. Its protein product is CASSRPRVGIGSGNTIYF.

This clone was detected a few times. The J gene is TRBJ2-1, the V gene TRBV9; 10 bases align to TRBD2. V lost 2 bases to trimming and J lost 7 bases; unmatched junction nucleotides: 6. Germline-derived CDR1 and CDR2 are SGDLS and YYNGEE. The CDR3 extends over 15 amino acids. The CDR3 sequence: CASSVSSGSWNEQFF. Here the CDR3 DNA reads TGTGCCAGCAGCGTCTCTAGCGGGAGCTGGAATGAGCAGTTCTTC.

The chain links TRBV29-1 to TRBJ1-1; D gene ambiguous. V dropped 7 bases and J dropped 4 bases, with 13 bases sitting between them. Germline CDR1 reads SQVTM; CDR2 reads ANQGSEA. CDR3 length: 12 residues. The CDR3 spells CSARTAGTEAFF. Written as DNA, the CDR3 is TGCAGCGCCAGAACGGCGGGCACTGAAGCTTTCTTT.

The gene calls are TRBV27 and TRBJ2-5; D is unclear. The CDR3 contains 15 residues. Trimming cost V 6 bases and J 0 bases, with 14 bases left between them. Germline CDR1 reads MNHEY; CDR2 reads SMNVEV (reference sequence). CDR3 sequence: CASSLTPLDQETQYF. The CDR3 DNA is TGTGCCAGCAGCCTGACCCCCCTCGACCAAGAGACCCAGTACTTC.

The chain recombines TRBV27 with TRBJ2-2, with D unresolved. The CDR3 runs to 13 residues. Germline V lookup: CDR1 MNHEY, CDR2 SMNVEV (reference sequence). The V end lost 8 bases, the J end lost 4 bases, and 11 bases lay between the germline ends. CDR3 DNA: TGTGCCAGCTCCTGGCACCTCACCGGGGAGCTGTTTTTT. It translates to CASSWHLTGELFF.

This clone came up once. The genes are TRBV19 and TRBJ2-3; TRBD2 might be the D (5 bases). CDR1 is LNHDA, CDR2 SQIVND, per germline (reference sequence). Trimming removed 3 bases at V and 2 bases at J, with 15 bases between. This CDR3 spans 16 amino acids. The CDR3 bases are TGTGCCAGTAGTATCAGGCCCAAGGGAGACACAGATACGCAGTATTTT. Protein product: CASSIRPKGDTDTQYF. Full variable domain (missing parts from reference TRBV19 and TRBJ2-3): DGGITQSPKYLFRKEGQNVTLSCEQNLNHDAMYWYRQDPGQGLRLIYYSQIVNDFQKGDIAEGYSVSREKKESFPLTVTSAQKNPTAFYLCASSIRPKGDTDTQYFGPGTRLTVL.

This chain connects TRBV27 to TRBJ2-1; 7 bases fit TRBD1. The germline CDR1 and CDR2 sequences are MNHEY and SMNVEV (reference sequence). This CDR3 is built from 16 residues. Losses at the gene ends were 2 bases for V and 0 bases for J; bases not matched to a gene: 4. CDR3 loop: CASSLDREFSYNEQFF. In nucleotides, the CDR3 is TGTGCCAGCAGTTTAGACAGGGAATTCTCCTACAATGAGCAGTTCTTC.

V is TRBV5-1 and J is TRBJ1-1, with D tentatively TRBD1 (6 bases). This CDR3 spans 15 amino acids. Germline V gene lookup returns CDR1 SGHRS and CDR2 YFSETQ. V gave up 0 bases and J gave up 1 base, with 10 bases separating them. The CDR3, as DNA: TGCGCCAGCAGCTTGGCGGGGGGCCCGAACACTGAAGCTTTCTTT. This translates into CASSLAGGPNTEAFF.

There are a few counts of this clone. The CDR3: CASSLGGHTEAFF. The DNA of the CDR3 is TGTGCCAGCAGCTTAGGGGGCCACACTGAAGCTTTCTTT. V is TRBV11-2 and J is TRBJ1-1; a weak D match, TRBD1 (5 bases). CDR3 length: 13 amino acids. Trimming took 1 base from V and 3 from J, leaving 6 bases between them. Germline V gene sequence: CDR1 SGHAT, CDR2 FQNNGV.

The chain employs TRBV11-2 and TRBJ2-7; 7 bases align to TRBD1. In germline, CDR1 is SGHAT, CDR2 FQNNGV. V was pared by 3 bases and J by 5 bases, with 4 bases of the junction left unmatched. The CDR3 loop spans 13 amino acids. The DNA of the CDR3 is TGTGCCAGCAGCTTCGACAGGGAAAACGAGCAGTACTTC. Its protein product is CASSFDRENEQYF.

This rearrangement joins TRBV20-1 to TRBJ1-2; TRBD1 might be the D (5 bases). Per germline, CDR1 DFQATT and CDR2 SNEGSKA (reference sequence). The CDR3 is 11 amino acids. The germline V and J ends were trimmed by 5 bases and 7 bases, with 11 bases remaining between them. The CDR3 region is CSAGGFGGYTF. DNA of the CDR3: TGCAGTGCTGGGGGGTTTGGTGGCTACACCTTC.

The V call is TRBV13, the J call TRBJ2-2; D ambiguous. Germline lookup yields CDR1 PRHDT and CDR2 FYEKMQ (reference sequence). CDR3 length equals 16 residues. The germline V and J ends were trimmed by 5 bases and 1 base, with 14 bases remaining between them. The CDR3 nucleotides read TGTGCCAGCAGCCCCCGATGGGGTAGGAACACCGGGGAGCTGTTTTTT. Protein product: CASSPRWGRNTGELFF.

The chain is built from TRBV19 and TRBJ1-4, with unresolved D. Germline lookup yields CDR1 LNHDA and CDR2 SQIVND (reference sequence). The CDR3 spans 16 residues. V lost 4 bases and J 2 bases, leaving 14 bases between the germline ends. CDR3 region: CASSRWAKATNEKLFF. The CDR3 DNA reads as TGTGCCAGTAGTAGGTGGGCCAAAGCGACTAATGAAAAACTGTTTTTT.

This clone has more than one count but fewer than ten. The rearrangement uses TRBV7-2 and TRBJ1-1, with unresolved D. V was trimmed by 2 bases and J by 4 bases, leaving 8 bases between them. CDR1 SGHTA and CDR2 FQGNSA come from the germline V gene. The length of the CDR3 is 13 residues. CDR3 amino acids: CASSLSRPTEAFF. In DNA, the CDR3 is TGTGCCAGCAGCTTAAGCAGGCCCACTGAAGCTTTCTTT.

CDR3 amino acids: CASSSTAATYEQYF. CDR3 sequence (DNA): TGTGCCAGTAGTTCCACCGCAGCAACCTACGAGCAGTACTTC. The V gene is TRBV19, the J gene TRBJ2-7, with unresolved D. Germline-derived CDR1 and CDR2 are LNHDA and SQIVND (reference sequence). CDR3 length: 14 amino acids. V was trimmed by 5 bases and J by 2 bases, leaving 13 bases between them.

The V and J genes are TRBV5-4 and TRBJ1-2; tentatively, D is TRBD1 (5 bases). Trimming shortened V by 1 base and J by 2 bases, and 12 bases separated the two germline ends. Germline V gene sequence: CDR1 SGHNT, CDR2 YYREEE (reference sequence). The CDR3 has 15 amino acids. CDR3 DNA: TGTGCCAGCAGCTTGTTGGCAGGGCTGAACTATGGCTACACCTTC. It yields the protein CASSLLAGLNYGYTF.

This clone has more than one count but fewer than ten. The chain is built from TRBV19 and TRBJ2-1; D is undetermined. Trimming removed 5 bases at V and 9 bases at J, with 14 bases between. CDR1 and CDR2 from the germline V gene are LNHDA and SQIVND (reference sequence). This CDR3 has 13 residues. The CDR3 DNA reads as TGTGCCAGTAGTGCAGCCCCTAGGAGTGAGCAGTTCTTC. It translates to CASSAAPRSEQFF. The entire variable domain, with the rest obtained from reference TRBV19 and TRBJ2-1, is as follows: DGGITQSPKYLFRKEGQNVTLSCEQNLNHDAMYWYRQDPGQGLRLIYYSQIVNDFQKGDIAEGYSVSREKKESFPLTVTSAQKNPTAFYLCASSAAPRSEQFFGPGTRLTVL.

Only one count was recorded for this clone. The chain carries TRBV6-6 and TRBJ2-7, with D perhaps TRBD2 (7 bases). CDR3 size: 14 residues. V gave up 7 bases and J gave up 4 bases, with 17 bases separating them. Germline V gene lookup returns CDR1 MNHNY and CDR2 SVGAGI (reference sequence). CDR3: CASMGGGIGYEQYF. Here the CDR3 DNA reads TGTGCCAGCATGGGCGGGGGCATCGGTTACGAGCAGTACTTC.